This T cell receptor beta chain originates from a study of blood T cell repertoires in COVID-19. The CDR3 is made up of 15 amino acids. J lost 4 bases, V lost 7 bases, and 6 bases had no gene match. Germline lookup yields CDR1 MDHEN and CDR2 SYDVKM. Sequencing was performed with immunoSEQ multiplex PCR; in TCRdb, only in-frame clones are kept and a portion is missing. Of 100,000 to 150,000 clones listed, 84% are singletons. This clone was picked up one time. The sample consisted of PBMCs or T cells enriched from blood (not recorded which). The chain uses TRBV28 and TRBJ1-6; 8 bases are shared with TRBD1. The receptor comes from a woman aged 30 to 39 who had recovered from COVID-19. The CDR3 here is CASNAGGSYNSPLHF. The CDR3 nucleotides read TGTGCCAGCAACGCAGGGGGCTCATATAATTCACCCCTCCACTTT.